Listed below are T cell receptor beta chains from one sample, sequenced in a study of cytomegalovirus exposure and HLA in healthy donors. Clones were read by immunoSEQ multiplex PCR, and TCRdb kept only the in-frame ones, dropping some. The sample lists approximately 200,000 clones, less than 85% occurring once. The sequenced sample was PBMCs. Receptor source: a girl under 10 years old in good health and CMV-seronegative. Each CDR3 is given with its conserved first and last residue. D genes are given only for firm matches. The listing skips clone size in some rows; elsewhere it reads once, few, many or a size class.

clone_size d_call j_call v_call cdr3_nt cdr3_aa
. TRBD1 TRBJ1-2 TRBV25-1 TGTGCCAGCAGTGAATATTTGGGACAGAAGGGGGGCTACACCTTC CASSEYLGQKGGYTF
few . TRBJ1-4 TRBV5-1 TGCGCCAGCAGCTTGGCCCCAGCAGGGGCTAATGAAAAACTGTTTTTT CASSLAPAGANEKLFF
. TRBD2 TRBJ2-1 TRBV10-3 TGTGCCATCAGTGACCCGGGACTAGCGGGATTCGGCTACAATGAGCAGTTCTTC CAISDPGLAGFGYNEQFF
. . TRBJ2-7 TRBV5-5 TGTGCCAGCAGCTTGGGGTTGGGAGTTGGGGACGAGCAGTACTTC CASSLGLGVGDEQYF
. . TRBJ1-1 TRBV5-1 TGCGCCAGCAGCTTGGCCAAGAACACTGAAGCTTTCTTT CASSLAKNTEAFF
. . TRBJ2-3 TRBV30 TGTGCCTGGGTAACTCCGGGTCCTTCTAGCACAGATACGCAGTATTTT CAWVTPGPSSTDTQYF
. TRBD1 TRBJ2-7 TRBV6-1 TGTGCCAGCAGTGTCCAAGACAGGGGGCGGCCCTACGAGCAGTACTTC CASSVQDRGRPYEQYF
. . TRBJ1-2 TRBV2 TGTGCCAGCAGTGGGACAGTCGGATCGTATGGCTACACCTTC CASSGTVGSYGYTF
. . TRBJ1-2 TRBV30 TGTGCCTGGAGCCGGCCCGGCTTTGACTATAGCTACACCTTC CAWSRPGFDYSYTF
. . TRBJ1-1 TRBV2 TGTGCCAGCAGTGAGGGTGGGTCAGGTTCTGAAGCTTTCTTT CASSEGGSGSEAFF
few TRBD1 TRBJ1-2 TRBV9 TGTGCCAGCAGTGACAGGGCTGGCTACACCTTC CASSDRAGYTF
. TRBD1 TRBJ1-2 TRBV9 TGTGCCAGCAGCGTAGCTGGGACAGGCTCCTATGGCTACACCTTC CASSVAGTGSYGYTF
. TRBD1 TRBJ1-6 TRBV5-1 TGCGCCAGCAGCGGGGGACAGACTAATTCACCCCTCCACTTT CASSGGQTNSPLHF
few . TRBJ2-3 TRBV25-1 TGTGCCAGCAGTGAATACCACCAGGGGGATACGCAGTATTTT CASSEYHQGDTQYF
. TRBD2 TRBJ2-7 TRBV6-1 TGTGCCACCGATGGACTAGCGGGAGACACCTACGAGCAGTACTTC CATDGLAGDTYEQYF
once . TRBJ1-2 TRBV6-5 TGTGCCAGCAGTGCCAGTGGTGGCGGCTACACCTTC CASSASGGGYTF
once . TRBJ2-1 TRBV4-1 TGCGCCAGCAGCCAAGTTTATGTTCCTGAGCAGTTCTTC CASSQVYVPEQFF
. TRBD1 TRBJ2-3 TRBV5-1 TGCGCCAGCAGCCTGAAATTGACAGGGGCAGATACGCAGTATTTT CASSLKLTGADTQYF
. . TRBJ1-1 TRBV4-1 TGCGCCAGCAGCCAAGATCTACAGGGAAGGACTGAAGCTTTCTTT CASSQDLQGRTEAFF
. TRBD1 TRBJ1-2 TRBV27 TGTGCCAGCTCGTTCAGGGGGGCGCCTAACTATGGCTACACCTTC CASSFRGAPNYGYTF
. . TRBJ2-2 TRBV5-4 TGTGCCAGCAGCTTTTCACAAGGGGAGCTGTTTTTT CASSFSQGELFF
once . TRBJ2-3 TRBV5-1 TGCGCCAGCAGCTTGGGTGGGGCTAGCGAGGATACGCAGTATTTT CASSLGGASEDTQYF
. TRBD2 TRBJ2-5 TRBV5-4 TGTGCCAGCAGCTTGCCCGGGACTAGCGGGAGGCTGGGGAAAGAGACCCAGTACTTC CASSLPGTSGRLGKETQYF
few . TRBJ1-1 TRBV29-1 TGCAGCGTTGGGCCTCAGGTGACGAACACTGAAGCTTTCTTT CSVGPQVTNTEAFF
. . TRBJ2-7 TRBV4-2 TGTGCCAGCAGCCAATCCGGGTCCTCCTACGAGCAGTACTTC CASSQSGSSYEQYF
. . TRBJ2-7 TRBV9 TGTGCCAGCAGCGTATCCCCAGGGTCACAGGCCGCCGAGCAGTACTTC CASSVSPGSQAAEQYF
. . TRBJ2-3 TRBV5-6 TGTGCCAGCAGCTTAAAACTAGTTACCACAGATACGCAGTATTTT CASSLKLVTTDTQYF
. TRBD2 TRBJ2-3 TRBV9 TGTGCCAGCAGCCCCCGGACTAGCGGGGGGCAAGATACGCAGTATTTT CASSPRTSGGQDTQYF
. . TRBJ1-5 TRBV21-1 TGTGCCAGCAGCGGACAGGGGAATCAGCCCCAGCATTTT CASSGQGNQPQHF
. TRBD1 TRBJ2-7 TRBV6-1 TGTGCCAGCAGACCGACAGGGGGCCCCCCCTACGAGCAGTACTTC CASRPTGGPPYEQYF
few . TRBJ1-2 TRBV6-5 TGTGCCAGCAGTTACTCGGGGGAGGGTGGCTACACCTTC CASSYSGEGGYTF
. TRBD2 TRBJ2-5 TRBV12-5 TGTGCTAGTGGTTTGGCCTCGTGGATTGGAGCGGGAGGGACCAAAGAGACCCAGTACTTC CASGLASWIGAGGTKETQYF
. . TRBJ1-2 TRBV30 TGTGCCTGGAGGCGATCCCCTGACAACCGCTATGGCTACACCTTC CAWRRSPDNRYGYTF
. TRBD2 TRBJ2-5 TRBV7-8 TGTGCCAGCAGCCCCGGACTAGCGTCTCAAGAGACCCAGTACTTC CASSPGLASQETQYF
. TRBD1 TRBJ2-7 TRBV7-9 TGTGCCAGCAGCTTAGACCCACAGGGGAGCTACGAGCAGTACTTC CASSLDPQGSYEQYF
. . TRBJ2-7 TRBV21-1 TGTGCCAGCAGCAAAGTCGGGGAAATCGGGGCCTACGAGCAGTACTTC CASSKVGEIGAYEQYF
. . TRBJ2-5 TRBV18 TGTGCCAGCTCACTTACACCGCAGGGGCGGGAGACCCAGTACTTC CASSLTPQGRETQYF
. . TRBJ1-1 TRBV6-5 TGTGCCAGCATGTGGACTGTACTGGGCACTGAAGCTTTCTTT CASMWTVLGTEAFF